This paragraph covers one T cell receptor (beta chain) sequence. It has no known antigen specificity. No much larger clone exists at a distance of one base, and base qualities are not known. This sample's time point label indicates: new active TB diagnosis, blood taken before or within 7 days of starting treatment. Active tuberculosis patients were HIV-seronegative South African adults aged 18 years or older with a new diagnosis. Confirmation of active tuberculosis was based on positive sputum smear microscopy and/or a positive M. tuberculosis culture. Immunosequencing was performed on unsorted cryopreserved PBMC, with 80,000 to 100,000 T cells per clinical donor covered on average. The CDR3 runs 11 amino acids, cysteine and phenylalanine included. Only the CDR3 portion is preserved as DNA: 33 bases, with reading frame beginning at the first base. The germline V gene supplies CDR1 KGHSH and CDR2 LQKENI. A distance of 10 bases separates the germline ends of V and J, which lose 9 bases and 4 bases respectively.

TCR libraries were generated with the immunoSEQ multiplex PCR assay, using TCR-beta and/or TCR-alpha/delta assays for each sample. Amplified TCR libraries were sequenced on the Illumina high-throughput platform. In the source study's methods: Clustering and dimensionality reduction relied on pairwise TCRdist distances among GMM-specific receptors from T cells that were either sorted ex vivo or expanded in vitro. The score assigned to each clinical repertoire was mean NN-distance, meaning the average TCRdist to the nearest 10% of tetramer-positive reference sequences. GEM TCR motif frequency was calculated as the fraction of unique TCRs that matched known GEM sequences in V/J usage and CDR3 length. Active tuberculosis was classified by linear discriminant analysis with leave-one-out cross-validation, implemented in scikit-learn. TCRdb retrieved this table from immuneACCESS and kept in-frame rearrangements only. Not all clones are present; in checked studies, unresolved V genes account for under half, and no reason is known for the remainder. That table supplies the V and J calls and clone size; D and trimming were determined from the DNA. The sample yields over 30,000 clones; roughly 93% were counted once. Jointly, the top ten make up about 10% of the sample.

These data come from a study of T cells in tuberculosis (dated by TCRdb to the late 2010s). Describing the broader study: In the study, CD1B tetramers and high-throughput TCR immunosequencing were combined to characterize T cells specific for the mycobacterial lipid antigen glucose monomycolate (GMM). IGRA-negative adolescents, IGRA-positive adolescents with latent tuberculosis and adults with active tuberculosis, ten per group, were compared in a South African clinical cohort. PBMC from active tuberculosis patients were archived either before standard anti-tuberculosis treatment began or within 7 days of its start.

Here is what the overall study found, with its caveats: Which clinical samples got chosen depended on the availability of cryopreserved specimens, and the active tuberculosis cases were adults, whereas the controls were adolescents. Using GEM motif frequencies, a classifier achieved about 65% accuracy, whereas a classifier built on the diverse GMM-specific repertoire got to nearly 90% accuracy (AUROC around 0.87). Smaller mean NN-distances to GMM-specific TCRs were observed in active tuberculosis TCR-alpha repertoires than in IGRA-negative controls, suggesting clonal expansion of GMM-specific TCRs. Shorter CDR3-alpha lengths in active tuberculosis patients partly drove the smaller NN-distances, and the TCR-beta difference was not statistically significant.

Sample: PBMCs, taken at tuberculosis diagnosis. Recombination connected TRBV18 to TRBJ2-7, and possibly TRBD2, on 5 matching bases. This TCR was sampled from an adult with tuberculosis. In nucleotides, the sequence is TGTGCCAGTCGAGAGGGATACGAGCAGTACTTC. Its protein reads: CASREGYEQYF.